This T cell receptor beta chain was profiled in a study of cytomegalovirus exposure and HLA in healthy donors. Looking at the study overall: Among the approximately 370 donors who were genotyped, roughly 76% fell in the genetic ancestry cluster that is associated with self-reported Caucasian donors.

This CDR3 contains 16 residues. Losses at the gene ends were 0 bases for V and 6 bases for J; bases not matched to a gene: 7. Germline values: CDR1 SGHDN, CDR2 FVKESK. Study-level findings and limits: For most TCR sequences rarity was the rule, although some public TCRs occurred in many donors.

60 Vbeta and 13 Jbeta primers were used in PCR. Sequenced by immunoSEQ multiplex PCR; TCRdb stores in-frame clones only, minus some. The listing contains 70,000 to 90,000 clones. Comment on this clone: Its specificity is unknown.

The rearrangement uses TRBV14 and TRBJ2-1; the match to TRBD1 covers 8 bases. Sequenced material: PBMCs. The receptor was derived from a man between 18 and 29 years old in good health and CMV-seropositive. The CDR3 is CASSQEYRGYINEQFF. The CDR3 DNA sequence: TGTGCCAGCAGCCAAGAATACAGGGGGTATATCAATGAGCAGTTCTTC. The variable domain in full, with the rest retrieved from reference TRBV14 and TRBJ2-1, is EAGVTQFPSHSVIEKGQTVTLRCDPISGHDNLYWYRRVMGKEIKFLLHFVKESKQDESGMPNNRFLAERTGGTYSTLKVQPAELEDSGVYFCASSQEYRGYINEQFFGPGTRLTVL.